The 20 T cell receptor beta chains below were found in one sample sequenced in a study of cytomegalovirus exposure and HLA in healthy donors. PCR amplification relied on 60 Vbeta primers (plus 13 Jbeta primers). Repertoires were generated with immunoSEQ multiplex PCR, while TCRdb's copy carries only in-frame clones and drops some. The sample contains 79,000 or so clones, roughly 80% of which appear only once. Input material: PBMCs. All receptors derive from a woman aged 40 to 50 in good health and CMV-seropositive.

This clone turned up a few times. The V gene is TRBV5-1, the J gene TRBJ1-3; TRBD1 agrees at 8 bases. CDR3 length: 17 amino acids. V was pared by 0 bases and J by 1 base, with 6 bases of the junction left unmatched. CDR1 and CDR2 from the germline V gene are SGHRS and YFSETQ. This CDR3 reads CASSLVAGGISGNTIYF. The CDR3 DNA is TGCGCCAGCAGCTTGGTGGCAGGGGGCATATCTGGAAACACCATATATTTT.

V usage is TRBV6-5 and J usage is TRBJ1-1, with D possibly matching TRBD1 (6 bases). The CDR3 sequence is 13 residues long. Between the trimmed V and J ends, which lost 5 bases and 1 base, there was a span of 8 bases. Germline assignment: CDR1 MNHEY and CDR2 SVGAGI. CDR3 protein: CASSAQGNTEAFF. CDR3 DNA: TGTGCCAGCAGTGCACAGGGGAACACTGAAGCTTTCTTT.

V gene TRBV2 combines with J gene TRBJ2-7; 7 nucleotides line up with TRBD1. The CDR3 contains 13 residues. V lost 4 bases and J lost 3; bases outside the gene matches: 3. Germline CDR1 SNHLY, CDR2 FYNNEI. The CDR3 coding sequence is TGTGCCAGCAGTGTACGGGACAGCTACGAGCAGTACTTC. This encodes CASSVRDSYEQYF.

The chain recombines TRBV18 with TRBJ1-1; perhaps TRBD1 as D (5 bases). Germline V gene data show CDR1 as KGHSH and CDR2 as LQKENI. The CDR3 is made up of 15 amino acids. The V and J ends lost 2 bases and 2 bases respectively, with 12 bases between them. The CDR3 sequence is CASSPFTGDNTEAFF. CDR3 DNA sequence: TGTGCCAGCTCACCATTCACAGGAGACAACACTGAAGCTTTCTTT.

The table lists this clone with a few counts. The rearrangement links TRBV5-6 to TRBJ1-5; no firm D call. The CDR3 has 12 amino acids. CDR1 is SGHDT, CDR2 YYEEEE, per germline. Trimming shortened V by 4 bases and J by 6 bases, and 8 bases separated the two germline ends. CDR3: CASSTGSQPQHF. The CDR3 DNA reads TGTGCCAGCAGCACGGGGAGTCAGCCCCAGCATTTT.

The gene calls are TRBV18 and TRBJ1-2; the D gene is possibly TRBD1 (6 bases). Germline V gives CDR1 KGHSH, CDR2 LQKENI. The ends were cut back, 5 bases at V and 5 bases at J, with 15 bases in the middle. The CDR3 length is 14 residues. The CDR3 sequence is CASSSLDSHYGYTF. Written as DNA, the CDR3 is TGTGCCAGCTCATCACTGGACAGTCATTATGGCTACACCTTC.

With regard to this clone: Here the CDR3 omits its conserved ending phenylalanine or tryptophan, so a read error is the likely source. The chain recombines TRBV6-6 with TRBJ1-2; D not resolved. CDR1 and CDR2 from the germline V gene are MNHNY and SVGAGI (reference sequence). Trimming removed 5 bases at V and 3 bases at J, with 7 bases between. CDR3 size: 12 residues. CDR3 bases: TGTGCCAGCAGTATCCTTGACTATGGCTACACCGTC. As protein: CASSILDYGYTV.

CDR3 sequence (DNA): TGTGCCAGCAGCTTGGGACTAGCGGGAGACGAGCAGTACTTC. Its translation is CASSLGLAGDEQYF. The chain carries TRBV27 and TRBJ2-7, with TRBD2 matching over 14 bases. This CDR3 is built from 14 residues. The germline V gene encodes CDR1 MNHEY and CDR2 SMNVEV (reference sequence). Trimming removed 6 bases from V and 5 bases from J; junction bases left unmatched: 3.

CDR3 DNA sequence: TGTGCCAGCAGCCTACGACAGGGGGCGAGGGAAGCTTTCTTT. It specifies CASSLRQGAREAFF. This chain uses TRBV28 with TRBJ1-1; 10 positions agree with TRBD1. CDR1 is MDHEN, CDR2 SYDVKM, per germline. The CDR3 contains 14 residues. V lost 6 bases and J lost 8; bases outside the gene matches: 9.

The chain is built from TRBV6-1 and TRBJ1-4, with 8 nucleotides matching TRBD1. V trimming: 2 bases; J trimming: 4 bases; junction bases outside the gene matches: 9. The germline gives CDR1 MNHNS, CDR2 SASEGT. CDR3 length: 17 residues. Written as DNA, the CDR3 is TGTGCCAGCAGTGAAAAGGGTTGGACAGGGAGTAATGAAAAACTGTTTTTT. Protein sequence: CASSEKGWTGSNEKLFF.

The chain links TRBV9 to TRBJ1-1, with 7 bases lining up with TRBD1. CDR3 length: 15 residues. Germline-derived CDR1 and CDR2 are SGDLS and YYNGEE. V was pared by 4 bases and J by 5 bases, with 11 bases of the junction left unmatched. The CDR3 nucleotides read TGTGCCAGCAGCCCCCATGAGGGGGCTTGGACTGAAGCTTTCTTT. Translated, it gives CASSPHEGAWTEAFF.

The chain couples TRBV5-1 to TRBJ2-7; D possibly corresponds to TRBD1 (5 bases). CDR3 length: 13 residues. Trimming shortened V by 5 bases and J by 2 bases, and 11 bases separated the two germline ends. CDR1 and CDR2 (germline): SGHRS, YFSETQ. The CDR3 nucleotides read TGCGCCAGCAGACAGGACACGACCTACGAGCAGTACTTC. Translated, it gives CASRQDTTYEQYF.

The gene calls are TRBV6-5 and TRBJ1-2; the match to TRBD1 covers 9 bases. J gave up 0 bases and V 6 bases, and 5 bases lay outside the gene matches. The V gene's germline CDR1 is MNHEY and CDR2 SVGAGI. This CDR3 has 15 amino acids. This CDR3 is CASRTQGAANYGYTF. The CDR3 DNA reads TGTGCCAGCAGGACACAGGGGGCTGCTAACTATGGCTACACCTTC.

The chain carries TRBV30 and TRBJ2-7, with a weak D call TRBD2 (5 bases). Per the germline V gene, CDR1 is GTSNPN and CDR2 is SVGIG (reference sequence). V was trimmed by 3 bases and J by 5 bases, leaving 14 bases between them. The CDR3 totals 13 residues. CDR3 sequence: CAWREVATHEQYF. In DNA form, the CDR3 reads TGTGCCTGGAGGGAGGTGGCGACCCACGAGCAGTACTTC.

The rearrangement uses TRBV4-1 and TRBJ1-3; weak D call: TRBD1 (6 bases). Germline CDR1 MGHRA, CDR2 YSYEKL. V lost 5 bases to trimming and J lost 4 bases, with 9 bases between them. The CDR3 covers 13 residues. CDR3 region: CASSWDTGNTIYF. The CDR3 nucleotides are TGCGCCAGCAGCTGGGACACAGGAAACACCATATATTTT.

The V and J genes are TRBV30 and TRBJ1-1; 7 positions agree with TRBD1. Germline CDR1 is GTSNPN and CDR2 is SVGIG (reference sequence). V lost 4 bases to trimming and J lost 0 bases; unmatched junction nucleotides: 8. This CDR3 is built from 15 residues. The CDR3: CAWNKPGQMNTEAFF. The CDR3 DNA follows: TGTGCCTGGAATAAACCGGGACAGATGAACACTGAAGCTTTCTTT. Full variable domain (outside the CDR3, taken from reference TRBV30 and TRBJ1-1): SQTIHQWPATLVQPVGSPLSLECTVEGTSNPNLYWYRQAAGRGLQLLFYSVGIGQISSEVPQNLSASRPQDRQFILSSKKLLLSDSGFYLCAWNKPGQMNTEAFFGQGTRLTVV.

The chain joins TRBV4-2 to TRBJ2-3, with D maybe TRBD1 (5 bases). The CDR3 is made up of 15 amino acids. Trimming removed 4 bases at V and 0 bases at J, with 11 bases between. Per the germline V gene, CDR1 is LGHNA and CDR2 is YNFKEQ. The CDR3 spells CASSPTRVSTDTQYF. CDR3 sequence (DNA): TGTGCCAGCAGCCCAACCAGGGTGAGCACAGATACGCAGTATTTT.

The gene calls are TRBV5-6 and TRBJ2-5, with 8 bases identical to TRBD2. Looked up from germline, CDR1 is SGHDT and CDR2 is YYEEEE. The CDR3 runs to 14 residues. Germline trimming cut 6 bases from V and 1 base from J; bases unmatched to any gene: 5. The CDR3 protein is CASNVAGLQETQYF. In DNA, the CDR3 is TGTGCCAGCAATGTAGCGGGGCTCCAAGAGACCCAGTACTTC.

The chain joins TRBV15 to TRBJ2-7; weak D call: TRBD1 (6 bases). The CDR3 is made up of 13 amino acids. V lost 4 bases and J 6 bases, leaving 13 bases between the germline ends. Germline CDR1 is LNHNV and CDR2 is YYDKDF (reference sequence). The CDR3 here is CATSTAQGSEQYF. The DNA of the CDR3 is TGTGCCACCAGCACGGCACAGGGTTCCGAGCAGTACTTC.

The chain joins TRBV6-5 to TRBJ2-1, with 14 bases matching TRBD2. Looked up from germline, CDR1 is MNHEY and CDR2 is SVGAGI. The CDR3 spans 15 residues. The J segment lost 14 bases and the V segment lost 5 bases, leaving 11 bases of the junction unmatched. The CDR3, as DNA: TGTGCCAGCAGTAAAAGACTAGCGGGAGGGTCCGGGGAGTTCTTC. Its protein is CASSKRLAGGSGEFF.